The 22 T cell receptor beta chains given below trace back to one sample, sequenced in a study of blood T cell repertoires in COVID-19. The table came from immunoSEQ multiplex PCR; TCRdb's copy has only in-frame clones and leaves some out. The sample consists of fewer than 400,000 clones, approximately 90% of them appearing once. The sequenced material came from PBMCs or T cells enriched from blood (not recorded which). The receptors derive from a woman younger than 35 who had recovered from COVID-19.

The chain is built from TRBV6-5 and TRBJ1-1; no reliable D call. Germline-derived CDR1 and CDR2 are MNHEY and SVGAGI. The germline V and J ends were trimmed by 10 bases and 1 base, with 16 bases remaining between them. The CDR3 consists of 14 residues. The chain's CDR3 is CANQAPSRNTEAFF. The CDR3 DNA sequence: TGTGCCAATCAGGCCCCGTCGAGGAACACTGAAGCTTTCTTT.

The V gene is TRBV6-6, the J gene TRBJ1-2; D is undetermined. The germline V gene has CDR1 MNHNY and CDR2 SVGAGI (reference sequence). Trimming removed 6 bases at V and 5 bases at J, with 13 bases between. The CDR3 totals 13 residues. As DNA, the CDR3 is TGTGCCAGCAGCTTTGACTCACGTTATGGCTACACCTTC. Its translation is CASSFDSRYGYTF.

Here the CDR3 reads CASSPYGGMNTEAFF. The CDR3 DNA sequence: TGTGCCAGCTCACCATACGGGGGGATGAACACTGAAGCTTTCTTT. The chain is built from TRBV18 and TRBJ1-1; possibly TRBD1 for D (5 bases). The CDR3 contains 15 residues. CDR1 and CDR2 (germline): KGHSH, LQKENI. The V end lost 2 bases, the J end lost 0 bases, and 10 bases lay between the germline ends.

The V and J genes are TRBV6-5 and TRBJ1-5; 9 nucleotides agree with TRBD1. V shed 6 bases, J shed 5 bases, and the junction held 5 bases outside the gene matches. The germline CDR1 and CDR2 sequences are MNHEY and SVGAGI. This CDR3 comprises 14 residues. The CDR3, as DNA: TGTGCCAGCAGGACAGGGGGTCGCTATCAGCCCCAGCATTTT. Its translation is CASRTGGRYQPQHF.

The genes are TRBV7-2 and TRBJ1-2, with a tentative D call TRBD1 (6 bases). The CDR3 is 14 residues long. CDR1 is SGHTA and CDR2 is FQGNSA in the germline V gene. Trimming removed 5 bases at V and 2 bases at J, with 12 bases between. CDR3 sequence (DNA): TGTGCCAGCAGCCAAGGGGGGGGGAACTATGGCTACACCTTC. Translation gives CASSQGGGNYGYTF.

In DNA form, the CDR3 reads TGTGCCAGCAGCTACACTAGCGGGATGGCCTACAATGAGCAGTTCTTC. This translates into CASSYTSGMAYNEQFF. V usage is TRBV7-2 and J usage is TRBJ2-1; TRBD2 agrees at 10 bases. J gave up 2 bases and V 4 bases, and 5 bases lay outside the gene matches. From germline, CDR1 is SGHTA and CDR2 FQGNSA. The CDR3 is 16 amino acids.

The rearrangement links TRBV4-2 to TRBJ2-2; a weak D match, TRBD2 (6 bases). Germline V gene data show CDR1 as LGHNA and CDR2 as YNFKEQ. Trimming left V 4 bases short and J 3 bases short, with 18 bases between. The CDR3 is made up of 17 amino acids. This chain's CDR3 is CASSPQGDWSYTGELFF. CDR3 nucleotide sequence: TGTGCCAGCAGCCCCCAAGGGGACTGGTCTTACACCGGGGAGCTGTTTTTT.

This clone was counted between two and nine times. The rearrangement links TRBV6-2 or TRBV6-3 to TRBJ2-3, with TRBD2 matching over 11 bases. Trimming took 5 bases from V and 5 from J; bases not matched to a gene: 12. The CDR3 extends over 17 amino acids. Germline V gene sequence: CDR1 MNHEY, CDR2 SVGEGT. The CDR3 DNA follows: TGTGCCAGCAGTGACGGACTAGCGGGTAAGCTCGGAGATACGCAGTATTTT. It yields the protein CASSDGLAGKLGDTQYF.

This chain uses TRBV19 with TRBJ1-1; D is unresolved. The CDR3 runs 13 residues. Trimming took 3 bases from V and 2 from J, leaving 7 bases between them. Germline V gives CDR1 LNHDA, CDR2 SQIVND (reference sequence). This CDR3 reads CASSILPNTEAFF. CDR3 bases: TGTGCCAGTAGTATCCTCCCTAACACTGAAGCTTTCTTT.

The chain employs TRBV5-1 and TRBJ1-2; D call uncertain. V was cut by 4 bases and J by 7 bases, with 17 bases left in between. Germline V gives CDR1 SGHRS, CDR2 YFSETQ. This CDR3 spans 14 amino acids. CDR3 coding DNA: TGCGCCAGCAGCCTTGATTTGGGAGGCGGTGGCTACACCTTC. Translating gives CASSLDLGGGGYTF.

This chain links TRBV4-1 with TRBJ1-2; D ambiguous. CDR1 is MGHRA, CDR2 YSYEKL, per germline. Trimming left V 3 bases short and J 1 base short, with 15 bases between. This CDR3 has 16 amino acids. The CDR3 loop reads CASSQTEAYNNYGYTF. The CDR3 region has the DNA TGCGCCAGCAGCCAGACCGAGGCTTATAATAACTATGGCTACACCTTC.

The chain links TRBV6-2 or TRBV6-3 to TRBJ1-5, with 8 bases lining up with TRBD1. The CDR3 covers 15 residues. V lost 2 bases and J lost 12; bases outside the gene matches: 12. Germline V gene sequence: CDR1 MNHEY, CDR2 SVGEGT. CDR3 sequence (DNA): TGTGCCAGCAGTTACCGACATAGGACAGGGTCGTACCAGCATTTT. Translation: CASSYRHRTGSYQHF.

V gene TRBV28 combines with J gene TRBJ2-7; D perhaps matches TRBD1 (6 bases). This CDR3 is built from 17 residues. Germline lookup yields CDR1 MDHEN and CDR2 SYDVKM. Trimming took off 2 bases at V and 2 bases at J, with 19 bases between the two ends. CDR3 residues: CASSLLREQGVAYEQYF. Here the CDR3 DNA reads TGTGCCAGCAGTTTACTCAGGGAACAGGGTGTCGCCTACGAGCAGTACTTC.

The chain is built from TRBV6-2 or TRBV6-3 and TRBJ1-6; D gene unclear. The V gene's germline CDR1 is MNHEY and CDR2 SVGEGT. CDR3 length: 16 amino acids. Trimming took 0 bases from V and 9 from J, leaving 15 bases between them. CDR3 amino acids: CASSYSAGVAGSPLHF. CDR3 DNA sequence: TGTGCCAGCAGTTACTCGGCCGGGGTCGCAGGTTCACCCCTCCACTTT.

V is TRBV7-9 and J is TRBJ2-6, with TRBD1 as a possible D gene (5 bases). V lost 3 bases, J lost 3 bases, and 9 bases lay in between. CDR3 length equals 15 residues. Per germline, CDR1 SEHNR and CDR2 FQNEAQ (reference sequence). CDR3 in amino acids: CASSFGRVGANVLTF. In nucleotides, the CDR3 is TGTGCCAGCAGCTTTGGCAGGGTTGGGGCCAACGTCCTGACTTTC.

The chain is built from TRBV7-8 and TRBJ2-1, with 8 nucleotides matching TRBD1. The junction had 13 bases not matched to a gene; V was cut back by 5 bases and J by 7 bases. This CDR3 region has 16 residues. Germline CDR1 is SGHVS and CDR2 is FQNEAQ. CDR3 DNA sequence: TGTGCCAGCAGCAGTAGACAGGGGCGTCACAATAATGAGCAGTTCTTC. The encoded protein is CASSSRQGRHNNEQFF.

The chain joins TRBV12-5 to TRBJ1-1, with D possibly being TRBD1 (6 bases). The ends were cut back, 0 bases at V and 7 bases at J, with 15 bases in the middle. The CDR3 has 15 amino acids. Germline lookup yields CDR1 LGHNT and CDR2 FRNRAP. The CDR3 reads CASGLVTPDRREAFF. For the CDR3, the DNA is TGTGCTAGTGGTTTGGTAACCCCCGACAGGCGTGAAGCTTTCTTT.

This chain's CDR3 is CASSLNSYYGYTF. CDR3 nucleotide sequence: TGTGCCAGCAGTTTAAACAGTTACTATGGCTACACCTTC. The V call is TRBV12-3 or TRBV12-4, the J call TRBJ1-2; no clear D. Trimming cost V 2 bases and J 3 bases, with 7 bases left between them. The CDR3 sequence is 13 residues long.

This chain joins TRBV6-2 or TRBV6-3 and TRBJ2-5, with TRBD2 matching 12 bases. With V trimmed by 2 bases and J by 5 bases, 12 bases remained unmatched. CDR1 and CDR2 from the germline V gene are MNHEY and SVGEGT. This CDR3 region has 18 residues. The CDR3 DNA reads TGTGCCAGCAGTTACCGGGCTAGCGGGAGGGACGTTTCGGAGACCCAGTACTTC. Its translation is CASSYRASGRDVSETQYF.

The chain has TRBV7-9 and TRBJ1-2, with D unresolved. The V and J ends lost 2 bases and 0 bases respectively, with 7 bases between them. This CDR3 spans 14 amino acids. Germline-derived CDR1 and CDR2 are SEHNR and FQNEAQ (reference sequence). The CDR3 loop is CASSLLLTNYGYTF. The CDR3, as DNA: TGTGCCAGCAGCTTATTACTGACTAACTATGGCTACACCTTC.

This chain links TRBV11-2 with TRBJ2-3, with 9 bases aligning to TRBD2. The germline gives CDR1 SGHAT, CDR2 FQNNGV. This CDR3 is built from 16 residues. V was clipped by 5 bases and J by 5 bases; unmatched bases: 11. CDR3 sequence: CASSPPGSGRLDTQYF. The CDR3 bases are TGTGCCAGCAGCCCACCGGGTAGCGGGAGACTAGATACGCAGTATTTT.

The chain uses TRBV13 and TRBJ2-5; 8 positions agree with TRBD2. This CDR3 region has 15 residues. Germline V gene sequence: CDR1 PRHDT, CDR2 FYEKMQ (reference sequence). V lost 5 bases, J lost 4 bases, and 9 bases stayed unmatched. The CDR3 DNA reads as TGTGCCAGCAGCCCCCGGGGGCTAGCGGGAGAGACCCAGTACTTC. Translated: CASSPRGLAGETQYF.